This is a list of T cell receptor beta chains from one sample in a study of STAT5B mutations in CD4+ large granular lymphocyte leukemia. Sequencing was performed with immunoSEQ multiplex PCR; in TCRdb, only in-frame clones are kept and a portion is missing. The sample shows approximately 40,000 clones, less than 85% of them seen only once. The sequenced material came from CD4+ T cells from blood buffy coats. The receptors originated from a human donor in good health. Each CDR3 is given with its conserved first and last residue. The D gene is left open where the match is weak. Clone size appears in some rows only: once, few, many, or a class for an expanded clone.

size | J | V | D | DNA | CDR3
- | TRBJ1-2 | TRBV7-2 | - | TGTGCCAGCAGCTTACTCGGCAGGGCGTCTGGCTACACCTTC | CASSLLGRASGYTF
- | TRBJ2-3 | TRBV7-2 | TRBD2 | TGTGCCAGCAGCATGCGCGGCGGGAGAATGGGAGATACGCAGTATTTT | CASSMRGGRMGDTQYF
- | TRBJ1-5 | TRBV28 | - | TGTGCCAGCAGTTTTCCGCGATTTAAGGGTGAATATAGCAATCAGCCCCAGCATTTT | CASSFPRFKGEYSNQPQHF
- | TRBJ1-4 | TRBV7-2 | TRBD1 | TGTGCCAGCAGCCTTGACAGGGGTACTACTCTTAATGAAAAACTGTTTTTT | CASSLDRGTTLNEKLFF
- | TRBJ1-1 | TRBV27 | - | TGTGCCAGCAGTTTATCCCGGCCGAACACTGAAGCTTTCTTT | CASSLSRPNTEAFF
- | TRBJ2-1 | TRBV5-5 | - | TGTGCCAGCAGCCTGGAGACAGGTCCCTACAATGAGCAGTTCTTC | CASSLETGPYNEQFF
- | TRBJ2-1 | TRBV7-9 | TRBD2 | TGTGCCAGCAGCTTACTAGCGGGAGTAGTCAATGAGCAGTTCTTC | CASSLLAGVVNEQFF
- | TRBJ1-1 | TRBV6-5 | - | TGTGCCAGCAGCCCCGTCTTGAGGGGGAACACTGAAGCTTTCTTT | CASSPVLRGNTEAFF
- | TRBJ1-4 | TRBV7-2 | TRBD1 | TGTGCCAGCAGCTTCGGCCTACAGGGGGTGGTAGAAAAACTGTTTTTT | CASSFGLQGVVEKLFF
- | TRBJ2-1 | TRBV28 | TRBD2 | TGTGCCAGCAGTCCCCTCTTGACTAGCGCCGTTTATTCCTACAATGAGCAGTTCTTC | CASSPLLTSAVYSYNEQFF
- | TRBJ2-7 | TRBV6-6 | TRBD2 | TGTGCCAGCAGTTATTTGCGGGGGGGCCCATACGAGCAGTACTTC | CASSYLRGGPYEQYF
- | TRBJ2-7 | TRBV28 | TRBD1 | TGTGCCAGCAGTTCTCCCGGGACAGGACTTGGCGAGCAGTACTTC | CASSSPGTGLGEQYF
- | TRBJ2-6 | TRBV9 | - | TGTGCCAGCAGCGTAGGCCAAATGGTCTCTGGGGCCAACGTCCTGACTTTC | CASSVGQMVSGANVLTF
few | TRBJ2-7 | TRBV18 | TRBD1 | TGTGCCAGCTCACTAGGACAGGAGATAAACGAGCAGTACTTC | CASSLGQEINEQYF
- | TRBJ1-5 | TRBV6-5 | TRBD1 | TGTGCCACCAAAGAGACAGGGGGGGTCAATCAGCCCCAGCATTTT | CATKETGGVNQPQHF
once | TRBJ1-3 | TRBV28 | TRBD1 | TGTGCCAGCACCGACAGGGGAGCTGGAAACACCATATATTTT | CASTDRGAGNTIYF
- | TRBJ2-2 | TRBV7-2 | - | TGTGCCAGCAGCTTACATACTGGAGGAAGGGGGGTGGTGGGCGGGGAGCTGTTTTTT | CASSLHTGGRGVVGGELFF
- | TRBJ2-2 | TRBV6-6 | - | TGTGCCAGCACTGGGTTGGGGAACGCGAACACCGGGGAGCTGTTTTTT | CASTGLGNANTGELFF
- | TRBJ2-7 | TRBV27 | - | TGTGCCAGCAGTACCGCAGGGAGTTACCCGGTCGAGCAGTACTTC | CASSTAGSYPVEQYF
- | TRBJ2-1 | TRBV11-2 | - | TGTGCCAGCAGCCCGCCCCGGGGAGTCGGTTACAATGAGCAGTTCTTC | CASSPPRGVGYNEQFF
- | TRBJ1-2 | TRBV29-1 | - | TGCAGCGTTGAAACAGGGAGGACTGGCTACACCTTC | CSVETGRTGYTF
- | TRBJ2-7 | TRBV7-9 | TRBD2 | TGTGCCAGCAGCTTAAGGATTAGCGGGAGGGTTCTCTACGAGCAGTACTTC | CASSLRISGRVLYEQYF
once | TRBJ1-2 | TRBV7-2 | - | TGTGCCAGCAGGCCGGGTGGGGAAATCTATGGCTACACCTTC | CASRPGGEIYGYTF
- | TRBJ1-1 | TRBV30 | TRBD1 | TGTGCCTGGAGCAGGGACAGGGGCACTGAAGCTTTCTTT | CAWSRDRGTEAFF
- | TRBJ2-7 | TRBV6-5 | - | TGTGCCAGCAGTTGGCGAGTGGACCGTTCCTACGAGCAGTACTTC | CASSWRVDRSYEQYF
- | TRBJ2-2 | TRBV7-9 | TRBD2 | TGTGCCAGCAGCTCCGGGGGGGCTATCAACACCGGGGAGCTGTTTTTT | CASSSGGAINTGELFF
few | TRBJ2-5 | TRBV5-1 | TRBD2 | TGCGCCAGCAGCCCCGGACTAGCGGGGGGGCCCTCGAAGACCCAGTACTTC | CASSPGLAGGPSKTQYF
- | TRBJ2-1 | TRBV5-1 | - | TGCGCCAGCAGCTTGGGTGTCAGCTTATGGTTCTTC | CASSLGVSLWFF
- | TRBJ2-2 | TRBV27 | - | TGTGCCAGCAGTTTGAGTCGCACCGGGGAGCTGTTTTTT | CASSLSRTGELFF
- | TRBJ1-6 | TRBV9 | - | TGTGCCAGCAGCGTAGACGGGGCTTCCAACTCACCCCTCCACTTT | CASSVDGASNSPLHF
- | TRBJ1-2 | TRBV7-3 | TRBD1 | TGTGCCAGCAGCGCGACAGGGACAGGGAACTATGGCTACACCTTC | CASSATGTGNYGYTF